Given below is one T cell receptor (beta chain) in context. The specificity of this receptor is unknown. No base qualities exist here, and no much larger clone lies one base off it. The sample originates from a study of blood T cell repertoires in COVID-19 (TCRdb year 2020). Study-level background: The collaborator samples originated in the United States, Italy and Spain and spanned the acute and convalescent phases of COVID-19. The prospective study material was composed of cDNA or gDNA derived from T cells, B-cell-depleted T cells, or PBMCs. The dataset comprised deeply sampled blood TCRbeta repertoires from subjects exposed to, actively infected with, or recovered from COVID-19. The repertoires were made available in a free public database intended to serve as a resource for research on the immune response to SARS-CoV-2. The samples were drawn from the first 160 participants of the ongoing ImmuneRACE study and from 1,254 subjects provided by 6 global collaborators. Nearly every sample came with metadata listing a de-identified subject ID, COVID-19 status, age in years and sex. Where HLA class I and class II types were available, the types were taken from metadata supplied by the sample provider, not from assay-based typing. Study-wide findings and limitations: How much clinical and demographic metadata was included differed by source and by participant, and the metadata was provided uncurated.

TCRbeta CDR3 regions were amplified from genomic DNA using the immunoSEQ Assay, a bias-controlled multiplex PCR. In the paper's pipeline: The number of nucleated cells in each sample was estimated by amplification of reference gene primers within the assay. To quantify the absolute abundance of each unique TCRbeta CDR3 rearrangement, sequence reads were collapsed and filtered. Productive Simpson clonality was computed per sample as the square root of Simpson's diversity index over productive rearrangements. The source is immuneACCESS, and TCRdb retained only in-frame sequences with V and J called. Part of the clones is not carried over; for the studies checked, unresolved V genes explain less than half of this, and the remainder is unexplained. The DNA gave D and trimming, while V, J and clone size come from that table. Counted in this sample were some 370,000 clones; more than 80% of them appeared once. The leading ten clones occupy roughly 1.2% of the sample.

The collaborating institutions used their own protocols to collect whole blood in K2EDTA tubes. For TCRbeta analysis, collaborator samples were shipped as frozen whole blood, as isolated PBMCs, or as DNA extracted from either sample type. From its cysteine to its phenylalanine, the CDR3 spans 15 amino acids. The read is trimmed to its CDR3 DNA, 45 bases read in frame from base 1. Trimming removed 5 bases from V and 5 bases from J; the gene matches leave 8 bases unexplained. For CDR1 and CDR2, the germline V gene (reference sequence) lists LNHDA and SQIVND. The material sequenced was peripheral blood. The chain employs TRBV19 and TRBJ2-3, with TRBD1 matching 9 junction bases. The sequence came from a man between 40 and 49 years old with acute or convalescent COVID-19. The CDR3 reads as follows: CASSQGQGFKDTQYF. The DNA reads TGTGCCAGTAGTCAAGGACAGGGGTTCAAAGATACGCAGTATTTT.